This T cell receptor (beta chain) appears in the sequencing data of a study of cytomegalovirus exposure and HLA in healthy donors. Study-wide results and limits: On later analysis, the bulk of CMV-associated TCR beta chains appeared to be HLA-restricted.

This CDR3 is built from 16 residues. V trimming: 1 base; J trimming: 2 bases; junction bases outside the gene matches: 6. CDR1 and CDR2 (germline): SGHVS, FNYEAQ. PCR was performed using 60 Vbeta and 13 Jbeta primers. Method: immunoSEQ multiplex PCR; TCRdb's copy keeps in-frame clones and lacks some. Of 210,000 or so clones listed, about three quarters are singletons. With respect to this clone: Its antigen is unknown.

The sequenced material came from PBMCs. The rearrangement joins TRBV7-6 to TRBJ2-3; 7 bases are a match to TRBD2. The clonotype comes from a boy between 10 and 17 years old in good health and CMV-seronegative. The CDR3 reads CASSLVPGTNTDTQYF. DNA for the CDR3: TGTGCCAGCAGCTTAGTTCCCGGGACTAACACAGATACGCAGTATTTT.